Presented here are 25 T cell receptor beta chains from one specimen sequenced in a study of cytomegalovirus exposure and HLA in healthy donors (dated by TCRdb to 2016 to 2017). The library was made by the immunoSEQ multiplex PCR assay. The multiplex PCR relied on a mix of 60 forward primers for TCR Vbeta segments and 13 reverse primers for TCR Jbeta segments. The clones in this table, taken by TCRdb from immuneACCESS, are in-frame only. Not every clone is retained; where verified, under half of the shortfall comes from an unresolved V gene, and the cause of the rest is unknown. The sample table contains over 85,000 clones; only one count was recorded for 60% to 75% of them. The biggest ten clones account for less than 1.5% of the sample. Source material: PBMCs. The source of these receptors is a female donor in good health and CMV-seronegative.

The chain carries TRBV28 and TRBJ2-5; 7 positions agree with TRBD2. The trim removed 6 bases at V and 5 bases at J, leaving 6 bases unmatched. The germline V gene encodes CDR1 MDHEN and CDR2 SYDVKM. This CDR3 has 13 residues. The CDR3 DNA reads TGTGCCAGCAGCTGGGGGGGGAGGGAGACCCAGTACTTC. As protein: CASSWGGRETQYF.

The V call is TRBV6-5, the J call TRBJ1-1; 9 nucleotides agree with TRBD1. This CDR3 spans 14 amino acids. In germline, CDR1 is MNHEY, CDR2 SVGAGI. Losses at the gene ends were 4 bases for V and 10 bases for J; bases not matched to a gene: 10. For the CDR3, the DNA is TGTGCCAGCAGTTCCCGGGACAGGGATGTAAGAGCTTTCTTT. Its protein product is CASSSRDRDVRAFF.

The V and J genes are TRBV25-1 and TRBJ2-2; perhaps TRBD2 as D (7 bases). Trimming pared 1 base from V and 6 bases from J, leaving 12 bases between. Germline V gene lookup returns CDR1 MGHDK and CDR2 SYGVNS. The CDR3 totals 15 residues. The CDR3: CASSEWGGGAGELFF. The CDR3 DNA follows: TGTGCCAGCAGTGAATGGGGAGGGGGTGCCGGGGAGCTGTTTTTT. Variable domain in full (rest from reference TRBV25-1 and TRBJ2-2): EADIYQTPRYLVIGTGKKITLECSQTMGHDKMYWYQQDPGMELHLIHYSYGVNSTEKGDLSSESTVSRIRTEHFPLTLESARPSHTSQYLCASSEWGGGAGELFFGEGSRLTVL.

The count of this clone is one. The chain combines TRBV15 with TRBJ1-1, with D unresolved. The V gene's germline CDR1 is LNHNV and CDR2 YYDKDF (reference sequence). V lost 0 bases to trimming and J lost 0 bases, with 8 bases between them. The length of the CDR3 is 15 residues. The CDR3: CATSRELAMNTEAFF. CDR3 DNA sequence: TGTGCCACCAGCAGAGAGCTGGCCATGAACACTGAAGCTTTCTTT.

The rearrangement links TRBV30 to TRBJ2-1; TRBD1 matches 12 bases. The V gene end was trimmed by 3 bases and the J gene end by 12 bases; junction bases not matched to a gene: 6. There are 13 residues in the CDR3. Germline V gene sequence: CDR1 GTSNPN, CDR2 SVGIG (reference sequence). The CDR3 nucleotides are TGTGCCTGGAGGGGACAGGGGGCGGAGGGGCAGTTCTTC. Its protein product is CAWRGQGAEGQFF. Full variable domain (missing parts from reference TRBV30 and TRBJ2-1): SQTIHQWPATLVQPVGSPLSLECTVEGTSNPNLYWYRQAAGRGLQLLFYSVGIGQISSEVPQNLSASRPQDRQFILSSKKLLLSDSGFYLCAWRGQGAEGQFFGPGTRLTVL.

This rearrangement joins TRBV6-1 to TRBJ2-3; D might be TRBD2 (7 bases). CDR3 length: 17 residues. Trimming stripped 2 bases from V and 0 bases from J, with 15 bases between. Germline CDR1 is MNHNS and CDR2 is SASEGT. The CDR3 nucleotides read TGTGCCAGCAGTGAACTCGGGGGGCCGAGTAGCACAGATACGCAGTATTTT. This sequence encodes CASSELGGPSSTDTQYF.

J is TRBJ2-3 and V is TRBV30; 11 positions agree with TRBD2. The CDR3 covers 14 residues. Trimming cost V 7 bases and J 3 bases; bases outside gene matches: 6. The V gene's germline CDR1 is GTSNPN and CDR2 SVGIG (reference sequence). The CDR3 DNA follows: TGTGCCTTCCTGACTAGCGGGAAGACAGATACGCAGTATTTT. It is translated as CAFLTSGKTDTQYF.

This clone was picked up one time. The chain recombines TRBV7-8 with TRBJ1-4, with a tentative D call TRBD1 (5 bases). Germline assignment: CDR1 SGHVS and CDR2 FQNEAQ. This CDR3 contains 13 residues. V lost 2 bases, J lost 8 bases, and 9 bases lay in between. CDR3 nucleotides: TGTGCCAGCAGCTTATCCGGGGGAGAAAAACTGTTTTTT. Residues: CASSLSGGEKLFF.

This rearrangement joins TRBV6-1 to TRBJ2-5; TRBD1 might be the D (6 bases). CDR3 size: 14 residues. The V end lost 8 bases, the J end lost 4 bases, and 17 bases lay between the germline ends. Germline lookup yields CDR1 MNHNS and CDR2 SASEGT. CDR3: CASLGAGAGETQYF. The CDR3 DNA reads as TGTGCCAGCCTGGGGGCAGGGGCTGGAGAGACCCAGTACTTC.

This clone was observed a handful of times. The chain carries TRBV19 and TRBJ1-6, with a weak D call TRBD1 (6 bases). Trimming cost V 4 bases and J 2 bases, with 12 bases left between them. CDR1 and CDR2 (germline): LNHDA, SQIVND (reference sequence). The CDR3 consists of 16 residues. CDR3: CASSKSGAAYNSPLHF. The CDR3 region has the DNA TGTGCCAGTAGTAAATCAGGGGCCGCCTATAATTCACCCCTCCACTTT.

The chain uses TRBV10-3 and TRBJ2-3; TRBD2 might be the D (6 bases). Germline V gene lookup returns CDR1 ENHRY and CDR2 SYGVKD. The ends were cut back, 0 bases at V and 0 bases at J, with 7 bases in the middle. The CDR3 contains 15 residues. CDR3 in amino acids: CAISESGTSTDTQYF. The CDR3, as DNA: TGTGCCATCAGTGAGTCGGGGACTAGCACAGATACGCAGTATTTT.

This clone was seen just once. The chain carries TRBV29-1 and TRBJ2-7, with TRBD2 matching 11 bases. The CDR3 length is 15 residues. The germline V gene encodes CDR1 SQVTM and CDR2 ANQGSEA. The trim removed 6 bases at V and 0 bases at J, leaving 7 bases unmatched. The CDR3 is CSVVLAGGRSYEQYF. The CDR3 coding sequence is TGCAGCGTAGTTCTAGCGGGAGGACGCTCCTACGAGCAGTACTTC.

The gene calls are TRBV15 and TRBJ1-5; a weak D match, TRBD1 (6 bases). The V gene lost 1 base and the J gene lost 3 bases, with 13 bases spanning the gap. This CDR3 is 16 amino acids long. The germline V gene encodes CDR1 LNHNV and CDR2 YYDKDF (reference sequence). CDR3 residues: CATSRGGRGDNQPQHF. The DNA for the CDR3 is TGTGCCACCAGCAGAGGGGGGAGGGGGGACAATCAGCCCCAGCATTTT.

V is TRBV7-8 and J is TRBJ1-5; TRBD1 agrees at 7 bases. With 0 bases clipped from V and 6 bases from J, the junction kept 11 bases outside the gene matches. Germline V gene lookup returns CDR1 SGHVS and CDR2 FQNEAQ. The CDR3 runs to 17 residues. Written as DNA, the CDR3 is TGTGCCAGCAGCTTAGCTCCCAAGGGGGCAGCAGCTCAGCCCCAGCATTTT. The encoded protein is CASSLAPKGAAAQPQHF.

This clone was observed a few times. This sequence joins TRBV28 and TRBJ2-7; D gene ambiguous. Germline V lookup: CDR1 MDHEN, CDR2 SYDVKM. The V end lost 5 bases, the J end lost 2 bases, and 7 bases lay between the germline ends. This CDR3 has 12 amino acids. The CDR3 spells CASSLLTYEQYF. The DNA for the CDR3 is TGTGCCAGCAGTCTACTTACCTACGAGCAGTACTTC.

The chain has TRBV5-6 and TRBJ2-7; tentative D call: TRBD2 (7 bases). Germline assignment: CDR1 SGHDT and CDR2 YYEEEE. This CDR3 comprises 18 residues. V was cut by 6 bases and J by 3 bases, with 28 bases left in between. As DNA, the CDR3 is TGTGCCAGCACCAGATTTCCGGGGGGCGACTCGAGGTTCTACGAGCAGTACTTC. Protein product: CASTRFPGGDSRFYEQYF.

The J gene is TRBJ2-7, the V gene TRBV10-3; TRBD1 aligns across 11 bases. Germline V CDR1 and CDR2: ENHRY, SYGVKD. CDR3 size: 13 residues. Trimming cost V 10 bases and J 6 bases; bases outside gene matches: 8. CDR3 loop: CATRPGQGGEQYF. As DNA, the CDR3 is TGTGCCACTCGGCCGGGACAGGGGGGCGAGCAGTACTTC.

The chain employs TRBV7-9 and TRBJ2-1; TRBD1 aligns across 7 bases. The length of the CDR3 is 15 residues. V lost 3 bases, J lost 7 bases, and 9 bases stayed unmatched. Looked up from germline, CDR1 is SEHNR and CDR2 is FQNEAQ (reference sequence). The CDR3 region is CASSLGQTYWNEQFF. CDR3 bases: TGTGCCAGCAGCTTGGGACAGACCTACTGGAATGAGCAGTTCTTC.

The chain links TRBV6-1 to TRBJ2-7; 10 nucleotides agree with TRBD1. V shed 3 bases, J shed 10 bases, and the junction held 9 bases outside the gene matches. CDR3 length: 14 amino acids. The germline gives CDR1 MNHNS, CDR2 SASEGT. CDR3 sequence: CASSDRDRGRQQYF. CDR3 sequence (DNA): TGTGCCAGCAGTGATCGGGACAGGGGCCGGCAACAGTACTTC.

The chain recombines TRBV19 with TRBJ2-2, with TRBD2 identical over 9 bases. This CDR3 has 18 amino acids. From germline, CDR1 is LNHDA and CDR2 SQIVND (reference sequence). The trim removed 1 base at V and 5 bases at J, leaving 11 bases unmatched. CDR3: CASSIVRGSGRSTGELFF. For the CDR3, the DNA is TGTGCCAGTAGTATAGTCAGGGGGAGCGGGAGGAGTACCGGGGAGCTGTTTTTT.

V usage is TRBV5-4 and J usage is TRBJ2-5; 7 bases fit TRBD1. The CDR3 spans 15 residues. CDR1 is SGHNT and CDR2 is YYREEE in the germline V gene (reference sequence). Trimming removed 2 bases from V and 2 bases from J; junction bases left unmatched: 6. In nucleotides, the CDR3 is TGTGCCAGCAGCTTTTCTAGACAGGGACAAGAGACCCAGTACTTC. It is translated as CASSFSRQGQETQYF.

The CDR3 sequence: CASSESSGATNEKLFF. CDR3 in DNA: TGCGCCAGCAGTGAGTCATCGGGGGCAACTAATGAAAAACTGTTTTTT. The chain is built from TRBV10-1 and TRBJ1-4; weak D call: TRBD1 (5 bases). Germline V gives CDR1 WNHNN, CDR2 SYGVQD (reference sequence). The CDR3 length is 16 residues. Trimming removed 0 bases at V and 0 bases at J, with 8 bases between.

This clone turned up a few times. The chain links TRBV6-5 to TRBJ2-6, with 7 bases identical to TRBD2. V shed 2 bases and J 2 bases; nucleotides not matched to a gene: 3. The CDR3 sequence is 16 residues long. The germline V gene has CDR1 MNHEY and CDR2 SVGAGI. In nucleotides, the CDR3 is TGTGCCAGCAGTTACGATGCGGGGGCTGGGGCCAACGTCCTGACTTTC. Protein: CASSYDAGAGANVLTF.

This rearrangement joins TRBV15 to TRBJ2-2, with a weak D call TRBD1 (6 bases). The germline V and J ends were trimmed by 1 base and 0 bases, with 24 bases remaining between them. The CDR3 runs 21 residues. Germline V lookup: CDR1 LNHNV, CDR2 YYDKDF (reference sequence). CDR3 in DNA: TGTGCCACCAGCAGAGCTGGAGAAGTCGGCAGGGGCGATCCGAACACCGGGGAGCTGTTTTTT. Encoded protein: CATSRAGEVGRGDPNTGELFF.

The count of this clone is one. CDR3 region: CASSYERRGSNQPQHF. As DNA, the CDR3 is TGTGCCAGCAGTTATGAGCGACGGGGGAGCAATCAGCCCCAGCATTTT. The chain carries TRBV28 and TRBJ1-5; the D gene is possibly TRBD1 (5 bases). This CDR3 has 16 residues. Per germline, CDR1 MDHEN and CDR2 SYDVKM. Trimming removed 4 bases at V and 1 base at J, with 14 bases between.